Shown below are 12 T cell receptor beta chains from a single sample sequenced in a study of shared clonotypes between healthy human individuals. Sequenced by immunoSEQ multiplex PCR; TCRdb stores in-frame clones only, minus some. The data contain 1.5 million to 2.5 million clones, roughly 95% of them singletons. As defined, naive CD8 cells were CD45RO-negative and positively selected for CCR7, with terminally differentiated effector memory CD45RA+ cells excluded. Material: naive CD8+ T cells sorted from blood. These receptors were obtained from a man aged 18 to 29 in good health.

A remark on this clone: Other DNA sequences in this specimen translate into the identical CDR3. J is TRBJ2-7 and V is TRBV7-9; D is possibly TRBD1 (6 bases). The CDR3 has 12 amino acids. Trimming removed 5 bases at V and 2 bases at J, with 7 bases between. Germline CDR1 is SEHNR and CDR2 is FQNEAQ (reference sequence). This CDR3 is CASSRDTYEQYF. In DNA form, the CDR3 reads TGTGCCAGCAGCAGGGACACCTACGAGCAGTACTTC.

CDR3: CASSYTGPRSGNTIYF. The CDR3 coding sequence is TGTGCCAGCAGTTACACAGGGCCCCGCTCTGGAAACACCATATATTTT. The rearrangement links TRBV6-5 to TRBJ1-3, with D possibly matching TRBD1 (6 bases). Germline assignment: CDR1 MNHEY and CDR2 SVGAGI. Trimming shortened V by 2 bases and J by 0 bases, and 11 bases separated the two germline ends. CDR3 length: 16 amino acids.

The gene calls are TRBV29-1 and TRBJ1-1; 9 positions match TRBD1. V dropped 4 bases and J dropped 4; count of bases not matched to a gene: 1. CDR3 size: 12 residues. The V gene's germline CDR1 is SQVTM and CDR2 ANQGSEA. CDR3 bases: TGCAGCGTTGTACAGGGGGCCACTGAAGCTTTCTTT. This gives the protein CSVVQGATEAFF.

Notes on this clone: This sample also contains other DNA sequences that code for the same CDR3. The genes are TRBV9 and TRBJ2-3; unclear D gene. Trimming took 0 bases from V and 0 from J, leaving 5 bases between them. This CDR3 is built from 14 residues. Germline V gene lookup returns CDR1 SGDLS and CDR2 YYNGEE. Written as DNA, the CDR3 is TGTGCCAGCAGCGTAGAAATTAGCACAGATACGCAGTATTTT. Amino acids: CASSVEISTDTQYF. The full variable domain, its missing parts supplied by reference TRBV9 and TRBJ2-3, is DSGVTQTPKHLITATGQRVTLRCSPRSGDLSVYWYQQSLDQGLQFLIQYYNGEERAKGNILERFSAQQFPDLHSELNLSSLELGDSALYFCASSVEISTDTQYFGPGTRLTVL.

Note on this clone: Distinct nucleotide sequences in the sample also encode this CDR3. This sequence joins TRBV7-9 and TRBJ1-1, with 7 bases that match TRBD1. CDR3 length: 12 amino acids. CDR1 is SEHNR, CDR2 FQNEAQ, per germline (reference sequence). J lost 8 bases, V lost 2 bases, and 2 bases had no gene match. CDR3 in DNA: TGTGCCAGCAGCTTAACAGGGGCCGAAGCTTTCTTT. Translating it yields CASSLTGAEAFF.

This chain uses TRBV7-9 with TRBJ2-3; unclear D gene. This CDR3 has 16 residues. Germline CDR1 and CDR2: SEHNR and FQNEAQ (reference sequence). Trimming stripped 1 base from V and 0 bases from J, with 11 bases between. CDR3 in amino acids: CASSLVGYTSTDTQYF. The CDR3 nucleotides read TGTGCCAGCAGCTTAGTCGGCTATACTAGCACAGATACGCAGTATTTT.

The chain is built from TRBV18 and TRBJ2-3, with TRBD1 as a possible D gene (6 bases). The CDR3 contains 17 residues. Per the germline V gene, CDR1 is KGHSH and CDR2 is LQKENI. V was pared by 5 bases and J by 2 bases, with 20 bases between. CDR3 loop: CASSFYSPGQLTDTQYF. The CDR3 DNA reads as TGTGCCAGCTCATTCTATTCTCCGGGACAACTCACAGATACGCAGTATTTT.

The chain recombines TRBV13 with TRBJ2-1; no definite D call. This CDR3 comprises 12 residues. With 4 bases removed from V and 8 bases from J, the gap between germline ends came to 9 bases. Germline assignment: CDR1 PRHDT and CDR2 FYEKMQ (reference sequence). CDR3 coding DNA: TGTGCCAGCAGCTCCTCTATGGATGAGCAGTTCTTC. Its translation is CASSSSMDEQFF.

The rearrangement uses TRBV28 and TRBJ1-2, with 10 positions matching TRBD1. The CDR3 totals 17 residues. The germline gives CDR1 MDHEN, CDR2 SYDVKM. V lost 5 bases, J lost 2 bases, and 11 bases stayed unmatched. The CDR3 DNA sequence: TGTGCCAGCAGTCCGGCCCGCGGGACAGGGGACAACTATGGCTACACCTTC. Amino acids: CASSPARGTGDNYGYTF.

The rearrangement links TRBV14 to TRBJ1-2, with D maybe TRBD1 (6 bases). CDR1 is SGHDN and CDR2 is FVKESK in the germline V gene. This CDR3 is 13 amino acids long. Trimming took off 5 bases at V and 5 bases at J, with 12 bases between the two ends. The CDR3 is CASSGTQTYGYTF. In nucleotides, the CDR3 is TGTGCCAGCAGCGGGACACAAACTTATGGCTACACCTTC. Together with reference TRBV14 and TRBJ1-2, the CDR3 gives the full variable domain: EAGVTQFPSHSVIEKGQTVTLRCDPISGHDNLYWYRRVMGKEIKFLLHFVKESKQDESGMPNNRFLAERTGGTYSTLKVQPAELEDSGVYFCASSGTQTYGYTFGSGTRLTVV.

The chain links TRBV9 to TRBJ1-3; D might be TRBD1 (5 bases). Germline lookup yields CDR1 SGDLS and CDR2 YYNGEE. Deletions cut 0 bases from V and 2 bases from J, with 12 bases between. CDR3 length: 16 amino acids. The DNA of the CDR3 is TGTGCCAGCAGCGTAGATTGGGGGGGTCCTGGAAACACCATATATTTT. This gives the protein CASSVDWGGPGNTIYF.

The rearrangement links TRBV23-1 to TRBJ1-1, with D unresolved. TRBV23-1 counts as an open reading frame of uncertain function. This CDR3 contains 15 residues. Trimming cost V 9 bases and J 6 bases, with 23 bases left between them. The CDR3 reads CARIKTLWAEAEAFF. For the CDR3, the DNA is TGCGCCAGGATAAAGACTCTTTGGGCTGAGGCTGAAGCTTTCTTT.